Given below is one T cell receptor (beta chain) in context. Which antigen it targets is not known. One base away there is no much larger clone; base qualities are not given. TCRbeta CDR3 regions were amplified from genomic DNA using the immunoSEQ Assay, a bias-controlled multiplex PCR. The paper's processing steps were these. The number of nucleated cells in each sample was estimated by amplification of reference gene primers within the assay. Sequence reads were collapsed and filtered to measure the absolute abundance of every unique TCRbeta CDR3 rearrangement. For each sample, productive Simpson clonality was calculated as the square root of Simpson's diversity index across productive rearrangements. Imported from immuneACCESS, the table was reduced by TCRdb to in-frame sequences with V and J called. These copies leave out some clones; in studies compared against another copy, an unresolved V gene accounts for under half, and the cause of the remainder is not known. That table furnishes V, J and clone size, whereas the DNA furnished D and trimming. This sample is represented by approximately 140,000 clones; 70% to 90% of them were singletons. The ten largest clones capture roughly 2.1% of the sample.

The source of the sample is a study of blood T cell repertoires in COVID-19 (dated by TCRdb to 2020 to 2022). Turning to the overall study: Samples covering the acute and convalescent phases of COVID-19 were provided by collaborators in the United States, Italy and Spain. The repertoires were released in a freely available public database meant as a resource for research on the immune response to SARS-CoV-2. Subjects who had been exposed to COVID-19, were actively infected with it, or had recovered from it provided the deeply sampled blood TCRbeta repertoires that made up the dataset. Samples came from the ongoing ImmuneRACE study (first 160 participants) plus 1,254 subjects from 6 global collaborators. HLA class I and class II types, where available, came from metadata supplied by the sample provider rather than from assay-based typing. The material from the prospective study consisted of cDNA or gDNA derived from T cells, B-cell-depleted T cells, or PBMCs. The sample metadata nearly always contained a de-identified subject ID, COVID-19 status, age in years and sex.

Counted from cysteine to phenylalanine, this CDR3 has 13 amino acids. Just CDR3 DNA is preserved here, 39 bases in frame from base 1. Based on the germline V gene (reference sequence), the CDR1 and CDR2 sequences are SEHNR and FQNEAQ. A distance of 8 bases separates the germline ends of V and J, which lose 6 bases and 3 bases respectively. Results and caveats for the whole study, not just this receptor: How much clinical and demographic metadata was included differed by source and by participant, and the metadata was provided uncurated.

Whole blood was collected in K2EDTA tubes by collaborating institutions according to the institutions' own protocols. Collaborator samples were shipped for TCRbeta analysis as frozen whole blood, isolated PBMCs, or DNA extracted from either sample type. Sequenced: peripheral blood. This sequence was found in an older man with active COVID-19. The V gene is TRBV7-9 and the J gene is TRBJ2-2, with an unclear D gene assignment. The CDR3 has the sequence CASSLRDTGELFF. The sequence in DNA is TGTGCCAGCAGTCTTCGGGACACCGGGGAGCTGTTTTTT. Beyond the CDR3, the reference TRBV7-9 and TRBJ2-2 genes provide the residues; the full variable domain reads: DTGVSQNPRHKITKRGQNVTFRCDPISEHNRLYWYRQTLGQGPEFLTYFQNEAQLEKSRLLSDRFSAERPKGSFSTLEIQRTEQGDSAMYLCASSLRDTGELFFGEGSRLTVL.